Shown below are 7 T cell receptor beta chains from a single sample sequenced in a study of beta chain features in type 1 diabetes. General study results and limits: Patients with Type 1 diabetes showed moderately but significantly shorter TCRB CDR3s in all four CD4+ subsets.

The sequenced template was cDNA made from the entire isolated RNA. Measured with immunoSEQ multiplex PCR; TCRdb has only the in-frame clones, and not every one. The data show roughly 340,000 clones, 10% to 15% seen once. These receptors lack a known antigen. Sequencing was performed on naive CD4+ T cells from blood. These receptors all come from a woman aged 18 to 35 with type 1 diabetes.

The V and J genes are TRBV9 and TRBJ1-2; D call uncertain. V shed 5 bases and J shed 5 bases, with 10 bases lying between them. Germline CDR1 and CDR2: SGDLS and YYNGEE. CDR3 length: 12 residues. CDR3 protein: CASSPTGYGYTF. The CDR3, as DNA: TGTGCCAGCAGTCCTACGGGGTATGGCTACACCTTC.

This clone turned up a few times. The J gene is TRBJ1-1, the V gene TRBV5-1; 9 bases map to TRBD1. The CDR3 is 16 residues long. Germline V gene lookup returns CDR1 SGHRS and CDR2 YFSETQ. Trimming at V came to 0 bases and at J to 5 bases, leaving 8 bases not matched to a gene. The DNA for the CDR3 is TGCGCCAGCAGCTTGGCAGAAAGGACAGGGGCGACTGAAGCTTTCTTT. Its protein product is CASSLAERTGATEAFF.

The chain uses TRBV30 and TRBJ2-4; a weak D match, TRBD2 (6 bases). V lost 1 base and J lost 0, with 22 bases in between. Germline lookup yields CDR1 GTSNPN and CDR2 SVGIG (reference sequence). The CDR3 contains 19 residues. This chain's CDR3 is CAWSERRGPFPLAKNIQYF. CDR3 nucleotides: TGTGCCTGGAGTGAACGGAGGGGCCCTTTTCCCCTAGCCAAAAACATTCAGTACTTC.

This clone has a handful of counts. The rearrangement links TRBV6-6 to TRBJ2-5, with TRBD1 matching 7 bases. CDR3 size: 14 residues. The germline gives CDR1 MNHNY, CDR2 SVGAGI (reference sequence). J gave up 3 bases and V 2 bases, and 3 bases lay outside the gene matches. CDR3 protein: CASSYPGQEETQYF. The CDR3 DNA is TGTGCCAGCAGTTACCCAGGACAGGAAGAGACCCAGTACTTC.

The CDR3 nucleotides are TGTGCCAGCAGCTCTGTCCCCGGTTGGGAGACCCAGTACTTC. It yields the protein CASSSVPGWETQYF. The chain employs TRBV7-2 and TRBJ2-5; D remains unclear. With 4 bases removed from V and 5 bases from J, the gap between germline ends came to 14 bases. The CDR3 runs 14 residues. The germline CDR1 and CDR2 sequences are SGHTA and FQGNSA.

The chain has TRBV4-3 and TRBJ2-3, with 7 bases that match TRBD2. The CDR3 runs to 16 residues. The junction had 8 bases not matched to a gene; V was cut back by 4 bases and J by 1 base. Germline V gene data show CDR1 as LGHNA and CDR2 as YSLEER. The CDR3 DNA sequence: TGCGCCAGCAGCCCCGACGGGAGGTGGGGCACAGATACGCAGTATTTT. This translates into CASSPDGRWGTDTQYF.

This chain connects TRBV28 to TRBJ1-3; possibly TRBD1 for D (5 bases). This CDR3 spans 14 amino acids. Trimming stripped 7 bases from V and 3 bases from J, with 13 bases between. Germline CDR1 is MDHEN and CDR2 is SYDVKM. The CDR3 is CASTHRRHGNTIYF. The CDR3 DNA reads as TGTGCCAGCACCCACAGGAGACATGGAAACACCATATATTTT.